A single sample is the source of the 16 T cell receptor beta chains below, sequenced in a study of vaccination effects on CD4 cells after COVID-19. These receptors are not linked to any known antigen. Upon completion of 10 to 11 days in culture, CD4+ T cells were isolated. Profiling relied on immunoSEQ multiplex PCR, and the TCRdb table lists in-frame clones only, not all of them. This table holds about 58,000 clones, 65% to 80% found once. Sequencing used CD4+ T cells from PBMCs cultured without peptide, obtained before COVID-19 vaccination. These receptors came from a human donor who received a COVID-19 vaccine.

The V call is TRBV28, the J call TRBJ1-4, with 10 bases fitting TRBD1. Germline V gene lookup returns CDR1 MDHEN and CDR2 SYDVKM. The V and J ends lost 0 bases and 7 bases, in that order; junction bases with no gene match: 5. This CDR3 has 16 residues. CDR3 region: CASSLWTGGKSEKLFF. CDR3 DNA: TGTGCCAGCAGTTTATGGACAGGGGGCAAGAGTGAAAAACTGTTTTTT. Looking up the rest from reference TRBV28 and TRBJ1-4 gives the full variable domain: DVKVTQSSRYLVKRTGEKVFLECVQDMDHENMFWYRQDPGLGLRLIYFSYDVKMKEKGDIPEGYSVSREKKERFSLILESASTNQTSMYLCASSLWTGGKSEKLFFGSGTQLSVL.

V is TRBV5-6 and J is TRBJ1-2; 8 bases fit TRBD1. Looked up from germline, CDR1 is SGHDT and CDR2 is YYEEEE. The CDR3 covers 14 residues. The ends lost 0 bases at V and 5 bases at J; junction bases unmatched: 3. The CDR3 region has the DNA TGTGCCAGCAGCTTGGGGCAGGGGGCGTATGGCTACACCTTC. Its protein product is CASSLGQGAYGYTF.

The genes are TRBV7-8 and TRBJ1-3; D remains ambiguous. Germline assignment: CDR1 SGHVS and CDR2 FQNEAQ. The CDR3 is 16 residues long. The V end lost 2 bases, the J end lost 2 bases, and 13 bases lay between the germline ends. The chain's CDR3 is CASSLRAAGTGNTIYF. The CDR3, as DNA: TGTGCCAGCAGCTTACGCGCGGCGGGGACTGGAAACACCATATATTTT. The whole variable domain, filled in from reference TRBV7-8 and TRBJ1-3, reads GAGVSQSPRYKVAKRGQDVALRCDPISGHVSLFWYQQALGQGPEFLTYFQNEAQLDKSGLPSDRFFAERPEGSVSTLKIQRTQQEDSAVYLCASSLRAAGTGNTIYFGEGSWLTVV.

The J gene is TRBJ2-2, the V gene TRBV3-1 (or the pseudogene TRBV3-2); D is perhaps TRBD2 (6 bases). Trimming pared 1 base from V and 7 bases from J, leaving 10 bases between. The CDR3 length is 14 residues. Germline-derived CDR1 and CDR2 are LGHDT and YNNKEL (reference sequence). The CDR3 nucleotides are TGTGCCAGCAGCCAAGGACTCGGGGGCGGGGAGCTGTTTTTT. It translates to CASSQGLGGGELFF.

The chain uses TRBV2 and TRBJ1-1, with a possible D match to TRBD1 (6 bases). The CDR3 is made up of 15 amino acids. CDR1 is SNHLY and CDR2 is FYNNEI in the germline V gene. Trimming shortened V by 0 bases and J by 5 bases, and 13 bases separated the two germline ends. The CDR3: CASSEAPTGTTEAFF. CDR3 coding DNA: TGTGCCAGCAGTGAAGCGCCCACAGGGACTACTGAAGCTTTCTTT.

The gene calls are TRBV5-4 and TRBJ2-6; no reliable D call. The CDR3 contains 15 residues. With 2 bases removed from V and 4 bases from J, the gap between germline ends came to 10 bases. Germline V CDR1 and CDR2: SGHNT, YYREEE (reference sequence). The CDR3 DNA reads TGTGCCAGCAGCTTCACTGGGTCCGGGGCCAACGTCCTGACTTTC. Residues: CASSFTGSGANVLTF. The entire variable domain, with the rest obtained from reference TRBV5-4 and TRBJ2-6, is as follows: ETGVTQSPTHLIKTRGQQVTLRCSSQSGHNTVSWYQQALGQGPQFIFQYYREEENGRGNFPPRFSGLQFPNYSSELNVNALELDDSALYLCASSFTGSGANVLTFGAGSRLTVL.

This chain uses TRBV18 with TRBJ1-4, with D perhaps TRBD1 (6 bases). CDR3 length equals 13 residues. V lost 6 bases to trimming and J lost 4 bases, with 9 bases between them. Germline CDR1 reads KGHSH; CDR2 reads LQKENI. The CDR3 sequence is CASSRTVNEKLFF. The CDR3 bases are TGTGCCAGCTCGAGGACAGTTAATGAAAAACTGTTTTTT.

CDR3 DNA sequence: TGTGCCAGCAGTGAATTTGTCACTGAAGCTTTCTTT. This sequence encodes CASSEFVTEAFF. The chain has TRBV2 and TRBJ1-1; D gene ambiguous. The germline CDR1 and CDR2 sequences are SNHLY and FYNNEI. CDR3 size: 12 residues. With 2 bases removed from V and 4 bases from J, the gap between germline ends came to 5 bases.

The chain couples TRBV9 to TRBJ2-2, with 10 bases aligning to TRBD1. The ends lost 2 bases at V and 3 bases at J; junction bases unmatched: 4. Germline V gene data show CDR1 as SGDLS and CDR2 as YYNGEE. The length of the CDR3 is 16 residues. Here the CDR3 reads CASSVGTGDHTGELFF. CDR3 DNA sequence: TGTGCCAGCAGCGTGGGGACAGGGGATCACACCGGGGAGCTGTTTTTT.

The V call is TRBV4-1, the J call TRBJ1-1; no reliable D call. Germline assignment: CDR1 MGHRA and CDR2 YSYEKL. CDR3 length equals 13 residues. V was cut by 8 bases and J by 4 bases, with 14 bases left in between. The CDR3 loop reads CASYAALGTEAFF. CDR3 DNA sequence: TGCGCCAGCTACGCCGCGCTTGGCACTGAAGCTTTCTTT.

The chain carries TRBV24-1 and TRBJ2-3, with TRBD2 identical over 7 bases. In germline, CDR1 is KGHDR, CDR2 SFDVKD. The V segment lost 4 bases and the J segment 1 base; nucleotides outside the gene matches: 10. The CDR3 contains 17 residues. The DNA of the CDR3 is TGTGCCACCAGTGACTCTCGGACTAGGCAGGGCACAGATACGCAGTATTTT. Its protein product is CATSDSRTRQGTDTQYF.

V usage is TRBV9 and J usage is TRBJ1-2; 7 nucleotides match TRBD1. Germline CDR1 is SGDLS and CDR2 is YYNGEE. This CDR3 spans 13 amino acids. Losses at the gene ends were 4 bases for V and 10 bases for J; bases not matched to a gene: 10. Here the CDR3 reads CASSFRDSGTYTF. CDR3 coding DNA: TGTGCCAGCAGCTTTCGGGACAGTGGAACCTACACCTTC.

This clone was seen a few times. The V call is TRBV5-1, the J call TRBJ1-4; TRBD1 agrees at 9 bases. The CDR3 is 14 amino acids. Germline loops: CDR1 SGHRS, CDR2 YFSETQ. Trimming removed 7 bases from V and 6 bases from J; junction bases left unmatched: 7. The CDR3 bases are TGCGCCAGCGGGGACGGACAGGGGTATGAAAAACTGTTTTTT. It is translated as CASGDGQGYEKLFF.

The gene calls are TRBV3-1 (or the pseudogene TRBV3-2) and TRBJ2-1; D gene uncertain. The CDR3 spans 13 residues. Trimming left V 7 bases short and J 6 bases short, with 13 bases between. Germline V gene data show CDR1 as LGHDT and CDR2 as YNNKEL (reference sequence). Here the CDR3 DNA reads TGTGCCAGCACAAAGCTATCGTCCAATGAGCAGTTCTTC. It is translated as CASTKLSSNEQFF.

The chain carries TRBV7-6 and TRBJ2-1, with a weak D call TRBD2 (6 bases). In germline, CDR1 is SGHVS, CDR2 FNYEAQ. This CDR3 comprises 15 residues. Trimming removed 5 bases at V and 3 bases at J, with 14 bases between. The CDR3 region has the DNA TGTGCCAGCAGCGTTGCGGGGCAGAGCTACAATGAGCAGTTCTTC. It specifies CASSVAGQSYNEQFF. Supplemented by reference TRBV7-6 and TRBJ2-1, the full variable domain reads GAGVSQSPRYKVTKRGQDVALRCDPISGHVSLYWYRQALGQGPEFLTYFNYEAQQDKSGLPNDRFSAERPEGSISTLTIQRTEQRDSAMYRCASSVAGQSYNEQFFGPGTRLTVL.

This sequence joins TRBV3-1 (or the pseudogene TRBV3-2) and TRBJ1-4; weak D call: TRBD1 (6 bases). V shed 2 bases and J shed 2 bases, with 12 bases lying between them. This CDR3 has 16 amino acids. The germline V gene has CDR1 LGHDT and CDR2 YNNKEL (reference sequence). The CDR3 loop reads CASSQTGRRTNEKLFF. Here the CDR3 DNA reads TGTGCCAGCAGCCAAACAGGGAGGAGGACTAATGAAAAACTGTTTTTT.